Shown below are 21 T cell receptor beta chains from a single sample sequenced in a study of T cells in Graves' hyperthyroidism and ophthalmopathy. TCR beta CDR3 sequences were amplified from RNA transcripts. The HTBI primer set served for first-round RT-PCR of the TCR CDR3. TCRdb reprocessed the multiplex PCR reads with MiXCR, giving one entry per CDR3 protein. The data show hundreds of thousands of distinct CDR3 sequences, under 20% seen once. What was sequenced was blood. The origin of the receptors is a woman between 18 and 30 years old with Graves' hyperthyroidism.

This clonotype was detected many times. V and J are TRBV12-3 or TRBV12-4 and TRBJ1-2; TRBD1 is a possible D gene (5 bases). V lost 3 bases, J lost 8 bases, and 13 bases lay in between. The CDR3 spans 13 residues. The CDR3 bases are TGTGCCAGCAGTTTGGGACTGACCCGGGGCTACACCTTC. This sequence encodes CASSLGLTRGYTF.

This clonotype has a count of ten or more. CDR3 sequence (DNA): TGTGCTAGTGGTTTGAGAGGGGACAGGGCCCACGAGCAGTACTTC. Amino acids: CASGLRGDRAHEQYF. The chain uses TRBV12-5 and TRBJ2-7; the match to TRBD1 covers 9 bases. V lost 2 bases, J lost 5 bases, and 7 bases stayed unmatched. The V gene's germline CDR1 is LGHNT and CDR2 FRNRAP. The CDR3 is 15 residues long.

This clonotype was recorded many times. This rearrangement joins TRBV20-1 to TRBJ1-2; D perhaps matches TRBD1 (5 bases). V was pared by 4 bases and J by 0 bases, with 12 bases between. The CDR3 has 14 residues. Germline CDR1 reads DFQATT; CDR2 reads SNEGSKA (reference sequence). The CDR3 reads CSAKGTGPNYGYTF. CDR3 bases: TGCAGTGCTAAAGGGACTGGCCCTAACTATGGCTACACCTTC.

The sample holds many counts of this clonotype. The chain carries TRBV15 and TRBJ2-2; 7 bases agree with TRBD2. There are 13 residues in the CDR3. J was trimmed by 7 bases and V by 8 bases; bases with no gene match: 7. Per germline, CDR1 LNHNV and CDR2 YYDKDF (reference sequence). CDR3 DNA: TGTGCCACCGCCCCGGGGGGAGGCGGGGAGCTGTTTTTT. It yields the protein CATAPGGGGELFF.

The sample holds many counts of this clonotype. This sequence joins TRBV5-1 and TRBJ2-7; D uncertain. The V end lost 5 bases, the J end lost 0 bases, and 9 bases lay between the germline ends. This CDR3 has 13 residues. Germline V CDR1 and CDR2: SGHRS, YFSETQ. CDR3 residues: CASRHSDSYEQYF. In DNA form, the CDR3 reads TGCGCCAGCAGACACTCCGACTCCTACGAGCAGTACTTC.

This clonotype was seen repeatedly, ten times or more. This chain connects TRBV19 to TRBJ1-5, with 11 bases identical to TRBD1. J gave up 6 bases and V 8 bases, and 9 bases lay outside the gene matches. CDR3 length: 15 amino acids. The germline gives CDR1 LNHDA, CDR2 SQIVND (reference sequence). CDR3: CASAPGTGGSQPQHF. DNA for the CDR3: TGTGCCAGTGCTCCTGGGACAGGGGGGAGTCAGCCCCAGCATTTT.

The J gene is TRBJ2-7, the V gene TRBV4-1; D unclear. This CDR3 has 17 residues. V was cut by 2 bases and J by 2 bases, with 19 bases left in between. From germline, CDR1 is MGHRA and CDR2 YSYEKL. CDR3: CASSQSPPGQRPYEQYF. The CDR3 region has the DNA TGCGCCAGCAGCCAATCGCCCCCGGGCCAGAGGCCCTACGAGCAGTACTTC.

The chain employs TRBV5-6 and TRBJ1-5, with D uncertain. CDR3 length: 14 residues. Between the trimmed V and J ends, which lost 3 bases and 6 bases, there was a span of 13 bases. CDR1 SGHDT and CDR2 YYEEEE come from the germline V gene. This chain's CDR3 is CASSCPGSPQPQHF. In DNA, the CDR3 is TGTGCCAGCAGCTGCCCCGGGTCACCTCAGCCCCAGCATTTT. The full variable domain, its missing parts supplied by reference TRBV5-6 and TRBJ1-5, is DAGVTQSPTHLIKTRGQQVTLRCSPKSGHDTVSWYQQALGQGPQFIFQYYEEEERQRGNFPDRFSGHQFPNYSSELNVNALLLGDSALYLCASSCPGSPQPQHFGDGTRLSIL.

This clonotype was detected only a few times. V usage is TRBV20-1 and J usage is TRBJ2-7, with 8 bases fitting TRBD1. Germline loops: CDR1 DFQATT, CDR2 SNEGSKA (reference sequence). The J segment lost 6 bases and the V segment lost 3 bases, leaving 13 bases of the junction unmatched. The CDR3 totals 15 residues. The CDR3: CSARTLQGANSEQYF. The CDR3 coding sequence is TGCAGTGCTAGGACCCTTCAGGGGGCAAATAGCGAGCAGTACTTC.

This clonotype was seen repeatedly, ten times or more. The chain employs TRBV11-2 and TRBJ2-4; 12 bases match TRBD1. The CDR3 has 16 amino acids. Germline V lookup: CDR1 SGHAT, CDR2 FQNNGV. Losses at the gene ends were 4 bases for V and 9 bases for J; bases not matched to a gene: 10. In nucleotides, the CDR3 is TGTGCCAGCAGCTCCCTGGGGGACAGGGGGCATGTCATTCAGTACTTC. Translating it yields CASSSLGDRGHVIQYF. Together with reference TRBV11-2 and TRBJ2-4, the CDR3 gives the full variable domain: EAGVAQSPRYKIIEKRQSVAFWCNPISGHATLYWYQQILGQGPKLLIQFQNNGVVDDSQLPKDRFSAERLKGVDSTLKIQPAKLEDSAVYLCASSSLGDRGHVIQYFGAGTRLSVL.

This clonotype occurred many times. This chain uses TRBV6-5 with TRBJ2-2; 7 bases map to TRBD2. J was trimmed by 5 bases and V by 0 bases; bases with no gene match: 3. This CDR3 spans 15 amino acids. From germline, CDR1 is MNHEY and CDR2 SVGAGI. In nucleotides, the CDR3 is TGTGCCAGCAGTTACTCCCGGGGGGATACCGGGGAGCTGTTTTTT. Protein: CASSYSRGDTGELFF.

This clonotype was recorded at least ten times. In nucleotides, the CDR3 is TGTGCCAGCAGTTACTCGGGACAGACCTACGAGCAGTACTTC. Translation: CASSYSGQTYEQYF. The rearrangement joins TRBV6-5 to TRBJ2-7, with 7 nucleotides matching TRBD1. The length of the CDR3 is 14 residues. The germline V gene has CDR1 MNHEY and CDR2 SVGAGI. V lost 0 bases to trimming and J lost 2 bases; unmatched junction nucleotides: 1.

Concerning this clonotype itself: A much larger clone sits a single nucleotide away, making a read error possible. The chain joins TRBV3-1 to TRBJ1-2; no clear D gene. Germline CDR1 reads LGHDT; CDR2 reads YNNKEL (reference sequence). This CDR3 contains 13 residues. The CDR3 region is CASSQELYDGFTF. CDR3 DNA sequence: TGTGCCAGCAGCCAAGAGCTATACGATGGCTTCACCTTC.

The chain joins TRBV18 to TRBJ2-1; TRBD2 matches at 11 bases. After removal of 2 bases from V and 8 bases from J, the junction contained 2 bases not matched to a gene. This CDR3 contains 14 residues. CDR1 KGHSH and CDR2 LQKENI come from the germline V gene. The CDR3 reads CASSPAGLADEQFF. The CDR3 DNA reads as TGTGCCAGCTCACCAGCGGGACTAGCGGATGAGCAGTTCTTC. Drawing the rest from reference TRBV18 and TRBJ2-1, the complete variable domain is NAGVMQNPRHLVRRRGQEARLRCSPMKGHSHVYWYRQLPEEGLKFMVYLQKENIIDESGMPKERFSAEFPKEGPSILRIQQVVRGDSAAYFCASSPAGLADEQFFGPGTRLTVL.

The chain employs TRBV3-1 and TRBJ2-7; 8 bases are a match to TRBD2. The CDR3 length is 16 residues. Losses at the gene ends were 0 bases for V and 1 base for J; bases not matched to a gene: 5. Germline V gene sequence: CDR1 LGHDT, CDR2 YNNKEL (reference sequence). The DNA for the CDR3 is TGTGCCAGCAGCCAAGACGGGGGGGGAAAATCCTACGAGCAGTACTTC. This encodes CASSQDGGGKSYEQYF.

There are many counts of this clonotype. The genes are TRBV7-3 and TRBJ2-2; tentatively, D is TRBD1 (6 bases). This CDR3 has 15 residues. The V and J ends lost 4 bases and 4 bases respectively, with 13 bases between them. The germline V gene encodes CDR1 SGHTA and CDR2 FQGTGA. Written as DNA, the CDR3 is TGTGCCAGCAGCTGGGGGAGAGGGGGCACCGGGGAGCTGTTTTTT. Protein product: CASSWGRGGTGELFF.

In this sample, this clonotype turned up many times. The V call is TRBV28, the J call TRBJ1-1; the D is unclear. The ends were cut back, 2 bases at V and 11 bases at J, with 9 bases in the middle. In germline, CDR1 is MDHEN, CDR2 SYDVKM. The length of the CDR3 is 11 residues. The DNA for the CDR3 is TGTGCCAGCAGTTTAAGCACAAGTGCTTTCTTT. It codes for CASSLSTSAFF.

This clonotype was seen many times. CDR3 sequence reads: CASSHRRFREDYGYTF. Here the CDR3 DNA reads TGTGCCAGCAGCCACCGAAGATTCCGGGAGGACTATGGCTACACCTTC. The chain has TRBV14 and TRBJ1-2; D unclear. V gave up 3 bases and J gave up 3 bases, with 17 bases separating them. This CDR3 comprises 16 residues. CDR1 is SGHDN, CDR2 FVKESK, per germline.

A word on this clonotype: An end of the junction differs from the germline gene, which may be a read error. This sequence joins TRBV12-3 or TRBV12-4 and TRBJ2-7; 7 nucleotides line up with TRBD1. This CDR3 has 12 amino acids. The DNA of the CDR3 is TGTGCCAGCAGTTTTAGCCCAGAGGGGGCCCTTTTC. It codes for CASSFSPEGALF.

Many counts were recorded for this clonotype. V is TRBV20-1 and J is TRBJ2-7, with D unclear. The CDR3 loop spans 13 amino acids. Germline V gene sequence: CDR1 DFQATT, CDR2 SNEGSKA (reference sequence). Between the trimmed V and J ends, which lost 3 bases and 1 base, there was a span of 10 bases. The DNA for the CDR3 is TGCAGTGCTAGCCGCGCTGGGTCCTACGAGCAGTACTTC. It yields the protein CSASRAGSYEQYF.

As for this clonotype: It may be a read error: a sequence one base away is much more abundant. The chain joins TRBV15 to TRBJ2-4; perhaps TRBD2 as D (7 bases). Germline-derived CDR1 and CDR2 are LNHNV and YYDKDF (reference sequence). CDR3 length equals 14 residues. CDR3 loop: CATRDGGRENIKYF. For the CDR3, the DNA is TGTGCCACCAGAGACGGGGGGCGGGAAAACATTAAGTACTTC.